Reported below is one TCR beta chain. The entry originates in a study of blood T cell repertoires in COVID-19. Overall study context: T cells, B-cell-depleted T cells, or PBMCs supplied cDNA or gDNA.

Participant-given clinical history determined each cohort assignment. Germline CDR1 SGDLS, CDR2 YYNGEE. Trimming pared 4 bases from V and 3 bases from J, leaving 14 bases between. The CDR3 runs 15 residues. The data were produced by immunoSEQ multiplex PCR, yet TCRdb's version contains in-frame clones alone and is incomplete. The sample yields 350,000 or so clones, around 85% seen once. This clonotype originated in a woman in her thirties or forties with acute COVID-19. The V call is TRBV9, the J call TRBJ1-5; possibly TRBD1 for D (5 bases). Sample: PBMCs or T cells enriched from blood (not recorded which). Here the CDR3 DNA reads TGTGCCAGCAGCCTGGGGCCAGACTTCAATCAGCCCCAGCATTTT. Protein product: CASSLGPDFNQPQHF.